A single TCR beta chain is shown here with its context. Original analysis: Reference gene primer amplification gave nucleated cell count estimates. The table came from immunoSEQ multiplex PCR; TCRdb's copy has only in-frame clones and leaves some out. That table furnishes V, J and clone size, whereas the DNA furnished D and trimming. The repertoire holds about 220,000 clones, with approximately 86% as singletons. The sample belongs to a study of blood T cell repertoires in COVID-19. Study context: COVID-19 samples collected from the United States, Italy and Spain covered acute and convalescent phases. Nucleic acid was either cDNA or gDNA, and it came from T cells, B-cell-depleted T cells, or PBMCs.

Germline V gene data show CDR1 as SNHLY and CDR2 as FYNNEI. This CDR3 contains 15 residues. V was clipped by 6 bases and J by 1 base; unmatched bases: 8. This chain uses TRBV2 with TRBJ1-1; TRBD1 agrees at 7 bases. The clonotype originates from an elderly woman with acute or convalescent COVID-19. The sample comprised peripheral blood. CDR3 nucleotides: TGTGCCAGCAGGGGACAGTCGGGCGCGAACACTGAAGCTTTCTTT. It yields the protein CASRGQSGANTEAFF.